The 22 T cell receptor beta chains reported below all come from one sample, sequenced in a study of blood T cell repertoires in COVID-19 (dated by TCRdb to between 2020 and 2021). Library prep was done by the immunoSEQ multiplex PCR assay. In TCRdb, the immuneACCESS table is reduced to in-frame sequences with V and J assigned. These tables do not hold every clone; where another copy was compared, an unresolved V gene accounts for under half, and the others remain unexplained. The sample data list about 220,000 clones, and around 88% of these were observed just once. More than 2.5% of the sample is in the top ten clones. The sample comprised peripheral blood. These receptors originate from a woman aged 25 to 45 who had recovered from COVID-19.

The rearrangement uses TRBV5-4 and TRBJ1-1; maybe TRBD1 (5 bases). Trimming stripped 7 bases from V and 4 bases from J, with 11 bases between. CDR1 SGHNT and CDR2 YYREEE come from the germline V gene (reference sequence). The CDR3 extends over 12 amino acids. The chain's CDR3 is CASGLGGTEAFF. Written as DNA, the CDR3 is TGTGCCAGCGGTCTCGGGGGCACTGAAGCTTTCTTT.

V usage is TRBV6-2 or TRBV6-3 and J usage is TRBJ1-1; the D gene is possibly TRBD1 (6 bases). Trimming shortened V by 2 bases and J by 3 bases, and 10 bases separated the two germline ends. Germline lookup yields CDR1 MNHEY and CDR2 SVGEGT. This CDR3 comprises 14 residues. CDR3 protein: CASSYGGSDTEAFF. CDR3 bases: TGTGCCAGCAGTTACGGGGGCAGCGACACTGAAGCTTTCTTT.

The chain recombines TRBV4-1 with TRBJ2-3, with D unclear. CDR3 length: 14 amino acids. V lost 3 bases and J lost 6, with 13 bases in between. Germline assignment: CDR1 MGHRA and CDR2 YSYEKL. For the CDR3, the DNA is TGCGCCAGCAGCCATAGGCTAGTAACGGATACGCAGTATTTT. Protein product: CASSHRLVTDTQYF.

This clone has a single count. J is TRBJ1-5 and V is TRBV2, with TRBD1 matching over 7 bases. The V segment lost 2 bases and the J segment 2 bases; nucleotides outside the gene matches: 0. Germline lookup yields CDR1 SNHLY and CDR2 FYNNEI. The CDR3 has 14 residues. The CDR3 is CASSETGGNQPQHF. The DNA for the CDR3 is TGTGCCAGCAGTGAAACAGGGGGCAATCAGCCCCAGCATTTT.

DNA of the CDR3: TGTGCCAGCAGCCACCGGGACAGGGGTTCACCCCTCCACTTT. Residues: CASSHRDRGSPLHF. V usage is TRBV3-1 (or the pseudogene TRBV3-2) and J usage is TRBJ1-6; 10 positions match TRBD1. This CDR3 contains 14 residues. Germline V CDR1 and CDR2: LGHDT, YNNKEL (reference sequence). Trimming took 3 bases from V and 9 from J; bases not matched to a gene: 2.

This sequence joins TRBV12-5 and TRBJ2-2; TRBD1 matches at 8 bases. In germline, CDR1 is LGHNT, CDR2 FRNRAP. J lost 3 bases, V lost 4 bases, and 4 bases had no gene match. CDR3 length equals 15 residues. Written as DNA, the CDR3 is TGTGCTAGTGGTTCCGGACAGGGCGACACCGGGGAGCTGTTTTTT. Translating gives CASGSGQGDTGELFF.

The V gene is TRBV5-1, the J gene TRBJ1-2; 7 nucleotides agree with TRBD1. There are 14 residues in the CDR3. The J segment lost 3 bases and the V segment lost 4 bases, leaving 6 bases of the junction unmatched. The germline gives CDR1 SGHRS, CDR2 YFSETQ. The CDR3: CASSTQTGDYGYTF. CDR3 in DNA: TGCGCCAGCAGCACCCAAACAGGGGACTATGGCTACACCTTC. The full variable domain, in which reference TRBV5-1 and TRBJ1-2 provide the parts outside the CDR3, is KAGVTQTPRYLIKTRGQQVTLSCSPISGHRSVSWYQQTPGQGLQFLFEYFSETQRNKGNFPGRFSGRQFSNSRSEMNVSTLELGDSALYLCASSTQTGDYGYTFGSGTRLTVV.

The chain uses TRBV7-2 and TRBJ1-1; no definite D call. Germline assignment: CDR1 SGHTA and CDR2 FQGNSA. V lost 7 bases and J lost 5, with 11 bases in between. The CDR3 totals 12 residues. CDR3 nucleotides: TGTGCCAGCACCGATCGGGGAACTGAAGCTTTCTTT. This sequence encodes CASTDRGTEAFF.

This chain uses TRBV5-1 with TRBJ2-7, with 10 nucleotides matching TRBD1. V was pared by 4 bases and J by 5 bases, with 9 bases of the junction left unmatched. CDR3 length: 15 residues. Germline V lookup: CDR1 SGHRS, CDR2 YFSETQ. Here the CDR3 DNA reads TGCGCCAGCAGCAAATTTTCCGGGACAGGGGACGAGCAGTACTTC. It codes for CASSKFSGTGDEQYF.

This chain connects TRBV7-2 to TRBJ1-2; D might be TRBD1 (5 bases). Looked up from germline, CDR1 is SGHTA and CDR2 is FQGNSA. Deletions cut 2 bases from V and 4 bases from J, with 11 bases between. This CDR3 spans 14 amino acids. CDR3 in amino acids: CASSLPVRGYGYTF. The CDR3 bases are TGTGCCAGCAGCTTACCCGTAAGGGGCTATGGCTACACCTTC.

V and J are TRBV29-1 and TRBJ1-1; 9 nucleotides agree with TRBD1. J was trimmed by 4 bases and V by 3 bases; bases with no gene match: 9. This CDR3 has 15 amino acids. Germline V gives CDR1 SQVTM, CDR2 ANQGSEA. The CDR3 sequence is CSVEPSTGGGTEAFF. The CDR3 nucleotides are TGCAGCGTTGAGCCCTCTACAGGGGGCGGCACTGAAGCTTTCTTT. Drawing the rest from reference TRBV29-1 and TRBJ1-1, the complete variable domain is SAVISQKPSRDICQRGTSLTIQCQVDSQVTMMFWYRQQPGQSLTLIATANQGSEATYESGFVIDKFPISRPNLTFSTLTVSNMSPEDSSIYLCSVEPSTGGGTEAFFGQGTRLTVV.

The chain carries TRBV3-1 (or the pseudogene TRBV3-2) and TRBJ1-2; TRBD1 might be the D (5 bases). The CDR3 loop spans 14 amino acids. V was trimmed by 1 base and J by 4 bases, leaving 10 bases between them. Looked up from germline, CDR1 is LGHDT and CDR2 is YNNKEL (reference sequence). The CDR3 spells CASSQGQGLYGYTF. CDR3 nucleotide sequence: TGTGCCAGCAGCCAAGGGCAGGGCCTCTATGGCTACACCTTC.

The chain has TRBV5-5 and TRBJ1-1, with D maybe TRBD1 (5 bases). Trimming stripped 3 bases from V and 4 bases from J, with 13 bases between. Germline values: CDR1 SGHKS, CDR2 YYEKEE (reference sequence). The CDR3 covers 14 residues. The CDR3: CASSSQGFGTEAFF. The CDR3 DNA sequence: TGTGCCAGCAGCTCTCAGGGTTTTGGCACTGAAGCTTTCTTT.

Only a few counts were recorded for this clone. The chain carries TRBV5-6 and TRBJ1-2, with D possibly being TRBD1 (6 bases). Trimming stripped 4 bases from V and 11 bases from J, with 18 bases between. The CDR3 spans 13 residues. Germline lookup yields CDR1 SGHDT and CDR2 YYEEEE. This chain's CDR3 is CASSETGGWGYTF. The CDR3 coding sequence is TGTGCCAGCAGCGAGACAGGAGGTTGGGGGTACACCTTC.

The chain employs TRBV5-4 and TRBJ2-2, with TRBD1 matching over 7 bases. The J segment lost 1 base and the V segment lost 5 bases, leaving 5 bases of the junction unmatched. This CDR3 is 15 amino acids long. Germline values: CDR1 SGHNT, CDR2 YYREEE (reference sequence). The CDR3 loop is CASRLRGQNTGELFF. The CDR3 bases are TGTGCCAGCAGGCTGAGGGGGCAGAACACCGGGGAGCTGTTTTTT.

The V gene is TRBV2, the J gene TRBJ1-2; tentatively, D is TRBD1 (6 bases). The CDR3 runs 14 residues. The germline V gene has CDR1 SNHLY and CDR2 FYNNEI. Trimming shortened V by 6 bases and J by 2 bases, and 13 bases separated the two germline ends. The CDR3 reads CASRETGSNYGYTF. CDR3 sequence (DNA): TGTGCCAGCAGAGAAACAGGGAGCAACTATGGCTACACCTTC.

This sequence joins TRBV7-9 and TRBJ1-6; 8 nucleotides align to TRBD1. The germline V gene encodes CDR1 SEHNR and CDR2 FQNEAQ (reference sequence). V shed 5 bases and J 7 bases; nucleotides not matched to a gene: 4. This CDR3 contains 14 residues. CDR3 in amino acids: CASSKDRENSPLHF. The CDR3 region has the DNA TGTGCCAGCAGCAAGGACAGGGAAAATTCACCCCTCCACTTT.

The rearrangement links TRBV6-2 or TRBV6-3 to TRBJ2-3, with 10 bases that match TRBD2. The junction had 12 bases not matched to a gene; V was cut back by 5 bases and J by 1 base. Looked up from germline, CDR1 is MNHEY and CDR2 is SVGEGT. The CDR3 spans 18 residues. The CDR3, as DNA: TGTGCCAGCAGTGCCCGGACTAGCGGTTTGGTTGGCACAGATACGCAGTATTTT. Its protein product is CASSARTSGLVGTDTQYF.

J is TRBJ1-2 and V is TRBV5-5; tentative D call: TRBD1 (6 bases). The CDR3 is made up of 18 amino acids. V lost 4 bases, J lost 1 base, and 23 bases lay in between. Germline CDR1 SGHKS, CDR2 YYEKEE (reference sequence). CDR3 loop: CASSTSQGTTGINYGYTF. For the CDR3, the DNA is TGTGCCAGCAGCACCTCTCAGGGGACAACAGGGATTAACTATGGCTACACCTTC.

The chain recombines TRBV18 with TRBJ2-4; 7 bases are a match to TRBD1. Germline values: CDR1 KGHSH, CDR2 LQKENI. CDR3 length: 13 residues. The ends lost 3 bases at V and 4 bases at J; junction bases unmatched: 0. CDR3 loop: CASSPTGKNIQYF. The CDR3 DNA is TGTGCCAGCTCACCGACAGGGAAAAACATTCAGTACTTC.

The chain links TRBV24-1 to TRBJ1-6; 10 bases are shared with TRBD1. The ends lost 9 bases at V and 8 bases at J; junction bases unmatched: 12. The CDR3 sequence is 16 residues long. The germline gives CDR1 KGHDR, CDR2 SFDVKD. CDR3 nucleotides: TGTGCCACCCAAAGCCCGGGACAGGGGAGGGATTCACCCCTCCACTTT. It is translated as CATQSPGQGRDSPLHF.

CDR3 nucleotides: TGCGCCAGCAGCCTCTACAGAGAGACCCAGTACTTC. Protein: CASSLYRETQYF. The genes are TRBV5-1 and TRBJ2-5; no definite D call. This CDR3 is 12 amino acids long. Germline CDR1 is SGHRS and CDR2 is YFSETQ. V lost 4 bases to trimming and J lost 4 bases, with 8 bases between them.